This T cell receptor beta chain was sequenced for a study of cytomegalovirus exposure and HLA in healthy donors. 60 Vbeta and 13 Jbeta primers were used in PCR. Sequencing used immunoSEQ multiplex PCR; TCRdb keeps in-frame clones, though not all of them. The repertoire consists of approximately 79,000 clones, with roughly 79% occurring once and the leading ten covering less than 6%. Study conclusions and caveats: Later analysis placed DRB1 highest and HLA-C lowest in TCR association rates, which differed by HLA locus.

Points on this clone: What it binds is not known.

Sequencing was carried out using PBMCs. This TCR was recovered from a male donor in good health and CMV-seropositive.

CDR3 in DNA: TGTGCCAGCAGCTGGAACCGGGACACTGAAGCTTTCTTT. Residues: CASSWNRDTEAFF. This chain joins TRBV7-2 and TRBJ1-1; D is uncertain. Germline values: CDR1 SGHTA, CDR2 FQGNSA. V was clipped by 4 bases and J by 3 bases, with 9 bases between them. The CDR3 consists of 13 residues.